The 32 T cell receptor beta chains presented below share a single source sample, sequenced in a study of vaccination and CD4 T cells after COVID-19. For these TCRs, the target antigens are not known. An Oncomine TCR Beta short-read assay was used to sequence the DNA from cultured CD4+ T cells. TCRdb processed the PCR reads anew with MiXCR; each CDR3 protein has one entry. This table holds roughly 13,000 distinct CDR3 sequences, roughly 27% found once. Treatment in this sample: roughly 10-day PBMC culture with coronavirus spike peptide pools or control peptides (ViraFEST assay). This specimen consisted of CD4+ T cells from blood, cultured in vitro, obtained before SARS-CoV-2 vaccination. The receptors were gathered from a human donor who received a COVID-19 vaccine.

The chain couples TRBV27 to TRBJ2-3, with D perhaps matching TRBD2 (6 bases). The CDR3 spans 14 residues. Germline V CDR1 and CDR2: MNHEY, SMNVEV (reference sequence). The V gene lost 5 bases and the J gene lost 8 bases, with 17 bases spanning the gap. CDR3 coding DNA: TGTGCCAGCAGTCCAGCCATCGGGAGCGGTACGCAGTATTTT. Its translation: CASSPAIGSGTQYF.

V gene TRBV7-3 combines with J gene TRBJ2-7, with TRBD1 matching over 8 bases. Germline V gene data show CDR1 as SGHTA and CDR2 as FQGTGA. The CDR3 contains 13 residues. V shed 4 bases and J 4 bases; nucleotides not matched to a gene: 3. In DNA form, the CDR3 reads TGTGCCAGCAGCTCGCAGGGGGCTTACGAGCAGTACTTC. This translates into CASSSQGAYEQYF.

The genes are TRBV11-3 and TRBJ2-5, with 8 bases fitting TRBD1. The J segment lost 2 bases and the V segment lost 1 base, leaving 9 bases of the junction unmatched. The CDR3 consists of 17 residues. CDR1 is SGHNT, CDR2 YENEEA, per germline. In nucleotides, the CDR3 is TGTGCCAGCAGCTTAGGATTGACAGGGGAATTACAAGAGACCCAGTACTTC. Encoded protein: CASSLGLTGELQETQYF.

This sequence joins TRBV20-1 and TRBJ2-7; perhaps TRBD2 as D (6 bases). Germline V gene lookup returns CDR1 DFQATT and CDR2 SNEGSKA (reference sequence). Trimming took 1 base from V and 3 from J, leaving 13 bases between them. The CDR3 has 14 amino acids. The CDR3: CSARGAGRRYEQYF. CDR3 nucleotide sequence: TGCAGTGCTAGAGGGGCGGGGCGCCGCTACGAGCAGTACTTC.

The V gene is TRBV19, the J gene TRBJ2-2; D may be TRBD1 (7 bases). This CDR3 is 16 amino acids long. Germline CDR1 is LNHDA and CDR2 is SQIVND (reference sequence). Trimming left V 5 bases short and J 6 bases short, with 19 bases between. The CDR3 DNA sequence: TGTGCCAGTAGTTTCGGGGCCCAGGGGGAGGCCGGGGAGCTGTTTTTT. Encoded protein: CASSFGAQGEAGELFF.

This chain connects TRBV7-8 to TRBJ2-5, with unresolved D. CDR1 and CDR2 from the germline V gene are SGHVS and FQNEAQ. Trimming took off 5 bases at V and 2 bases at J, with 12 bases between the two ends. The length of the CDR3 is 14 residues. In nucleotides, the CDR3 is TGTGCCAGCAGCCAACCCCTCGGGCAAGAGACCCAGTACTTC. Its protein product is CASSQPLGQETQYF.

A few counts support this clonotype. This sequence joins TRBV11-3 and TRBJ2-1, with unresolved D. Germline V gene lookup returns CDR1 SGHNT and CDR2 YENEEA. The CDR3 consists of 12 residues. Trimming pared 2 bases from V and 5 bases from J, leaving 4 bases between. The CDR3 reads CASSLRDNEQFF. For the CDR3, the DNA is TGTGCCAGCAGCTTAAGGGACAATGAGCAGTTCTTC.

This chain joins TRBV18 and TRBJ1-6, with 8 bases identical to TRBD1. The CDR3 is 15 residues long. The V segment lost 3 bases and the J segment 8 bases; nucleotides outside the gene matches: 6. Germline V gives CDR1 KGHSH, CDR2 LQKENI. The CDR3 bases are TGTGCCAGCTCACCGACAGGGGTAGTTGATTCACCCCTCCACTTT. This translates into CASSPTGVVDSPLHF.

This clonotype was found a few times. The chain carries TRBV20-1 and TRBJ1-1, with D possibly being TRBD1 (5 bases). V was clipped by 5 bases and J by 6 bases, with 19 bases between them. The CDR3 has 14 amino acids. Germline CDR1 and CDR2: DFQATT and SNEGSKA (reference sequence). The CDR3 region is CSAPKTGARAEAFF. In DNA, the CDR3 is TGCAGTGCTCCCAAAACTGGGGCCCGGGCTGAAGCTTTCTTT.

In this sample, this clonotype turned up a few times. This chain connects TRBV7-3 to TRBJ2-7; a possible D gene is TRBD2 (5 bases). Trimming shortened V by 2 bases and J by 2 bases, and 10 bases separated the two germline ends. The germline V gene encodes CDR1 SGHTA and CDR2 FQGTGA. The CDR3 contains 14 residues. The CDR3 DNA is TGTGCCAGCAGCTTAGGAGTGGGAGCCTACGAGCAGTACTTC. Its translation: CASSLGVGAYEQYF.

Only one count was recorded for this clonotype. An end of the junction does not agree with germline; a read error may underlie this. The CDR3 bases are TGTCAGGGGCTCGATTTAGACAGGACCGTGAACACTGAAGCTTTCTTT. It yields the protein CQGLDLDRTVNTEAFF. V is TRBV5-1 and J is TRBJ1-1; TRBD1 might be the D (6 bases). Germline CDR1 SGHRS, CDR2 YFSETQ. The CDR3 extends over 16 amino acids.

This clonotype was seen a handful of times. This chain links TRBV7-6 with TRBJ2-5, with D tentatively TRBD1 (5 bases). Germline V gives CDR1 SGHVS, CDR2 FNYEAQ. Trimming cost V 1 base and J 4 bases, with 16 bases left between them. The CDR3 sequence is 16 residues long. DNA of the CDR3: TGTGCCAGCAGCTTAGATGGCGCAGGGTTGGTAGAGACCCAGTACTTC. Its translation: CASSLDGAGLVETQYF.

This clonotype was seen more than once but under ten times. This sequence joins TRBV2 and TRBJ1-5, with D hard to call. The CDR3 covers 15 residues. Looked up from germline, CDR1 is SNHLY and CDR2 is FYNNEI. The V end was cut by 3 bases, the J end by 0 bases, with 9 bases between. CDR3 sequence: CASSDRGHSNQPQHF. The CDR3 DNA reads TGTGCCAGCAGTGATAGAGGGCATAGCAATCAGCCCCAGCATTTT.

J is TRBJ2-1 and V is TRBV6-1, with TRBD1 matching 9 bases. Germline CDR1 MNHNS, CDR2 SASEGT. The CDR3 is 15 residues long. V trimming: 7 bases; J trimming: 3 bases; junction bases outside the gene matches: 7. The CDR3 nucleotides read TGTGCCAGCACCATACAGGGGGCAAGCTACAATGAGCAGTTCTTC. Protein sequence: CASTIQGASYNEQFF.

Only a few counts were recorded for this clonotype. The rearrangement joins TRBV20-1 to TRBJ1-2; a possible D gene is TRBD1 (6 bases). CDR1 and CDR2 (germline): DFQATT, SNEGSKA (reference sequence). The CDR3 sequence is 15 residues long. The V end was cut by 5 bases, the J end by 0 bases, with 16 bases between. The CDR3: CSAPKGGSSNYGYTF. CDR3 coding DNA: TGCAGTGCTCCGAAGGGGGGCTCGTCTAACTATGGCTACACCTTC.

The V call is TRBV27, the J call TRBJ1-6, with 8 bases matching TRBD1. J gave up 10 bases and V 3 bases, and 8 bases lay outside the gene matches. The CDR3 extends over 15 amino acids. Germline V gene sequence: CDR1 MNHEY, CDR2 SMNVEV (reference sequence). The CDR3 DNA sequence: TGTGCCAGCAGTTTGAACGGACAGGGCAGATCACCCCTCCACTTT. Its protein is CASSLNGQGRSPLHF.

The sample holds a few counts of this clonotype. Here the CDR3 reads CASSRVGAGYEQYF. The CDR3 DNA reads as TGTGCCAGCAGCCGAGTGGGGGCAGGCTACGAGCAGTACTTC. The chain uses TRBV7-9 and TRBJ2-7; a possible D gene is TRBD1 (6 bases). CDR1 is SEHNR, CDR2 FQNEAQ, per germline (reference sequence). The V end was cut by 5 bases, the J end by 3 bases, with 14 bases between. This CDR3 has 14 residues. Full variable domain (rest looked up from reference TRBV7-9 and TRBJ2-7): DTGVSQNPRHKITKRGQNVTFRCDPISEHNRLYWYRQTLGQGPEFLTYFQNEAQLEKSRLLSDRFSAERPKGSFSTLEIQRTEQGDSAMYLCASSRVGAGYEQYFGPGTRLTVT.

CDR3 nucleotides: TGTGCCAGTAGATCGCGGGCCCTCAACTATGGCTACACCTTC. Encoded protein: CASRSRALNYGYTF. V usage is TRBV19 and J usage is TRBJ1-2; D is uncertain. V gave up 6 bases and J gave up 2 bases, with 13 bases separating them. This CDR3 contains 14 residues. Germline CDR1 is LNHDA and CDR2 is SQIVND (reference sequence).

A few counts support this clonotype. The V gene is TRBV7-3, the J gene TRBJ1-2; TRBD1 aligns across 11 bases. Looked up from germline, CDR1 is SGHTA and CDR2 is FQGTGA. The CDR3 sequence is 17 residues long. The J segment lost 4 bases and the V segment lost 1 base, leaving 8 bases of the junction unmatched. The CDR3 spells CASSLKAGTGGFYGYTF. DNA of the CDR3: TGTGCCAGCAGCTTAAAAGCGGGGACAGGGGGATTCTATGGCTACACCTTC.

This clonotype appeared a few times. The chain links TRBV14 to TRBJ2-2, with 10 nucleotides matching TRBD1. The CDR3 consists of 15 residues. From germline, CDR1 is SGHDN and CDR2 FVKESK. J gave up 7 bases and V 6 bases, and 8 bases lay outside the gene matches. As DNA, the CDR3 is TGTGCCAGCAGACCCGGGACAGGGGACAACGGGGAGCTGTTTTTT. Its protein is CASRPGTGDNGELFF.

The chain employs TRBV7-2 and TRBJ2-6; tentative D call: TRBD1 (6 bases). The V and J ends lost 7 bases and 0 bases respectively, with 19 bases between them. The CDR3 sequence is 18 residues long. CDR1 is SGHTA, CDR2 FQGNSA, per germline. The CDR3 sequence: CASINFPTGYSGANVLTF. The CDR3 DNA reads TGTGCCAGCATTAATTTTCCCACAGGGTACTCTGGGGCCAACGTCCTGACTTTC.

The CDR3 spells CASSRLGGGSYNEQFF. CDR3 nucleotides: TGTGCCAGCAGTCGGCTCGGGGGGGGGTCCTACAATGAGCAGTTCTTC. V usage is TRBV5-4 and J usage is TRBJ2-1; 8 nucleotides match TRBD2. CDR3 size: 16 residues. In germline, CDR1 is SGHNT, CDR2 YYREEE (reference sequence). The V gene end was trimmed by 5 bases and the J gene end by 1 base; junction bases not matched to a gene: 8.

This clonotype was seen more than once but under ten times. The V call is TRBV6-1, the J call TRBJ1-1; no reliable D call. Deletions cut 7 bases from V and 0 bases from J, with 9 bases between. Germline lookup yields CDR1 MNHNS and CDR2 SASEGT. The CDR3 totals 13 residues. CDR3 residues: CASNTVMNTEAFF. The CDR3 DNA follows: TGTGCCAGCAATACAGTTATGAACACTGAAGCTTTCTTT.

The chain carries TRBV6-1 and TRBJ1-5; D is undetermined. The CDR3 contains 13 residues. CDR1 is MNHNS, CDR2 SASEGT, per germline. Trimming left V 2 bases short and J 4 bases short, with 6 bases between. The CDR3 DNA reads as TGTGCCAGCAGTGAACCCGGGAATCAGCCCCAGCATTTT. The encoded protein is CASSEPGNQPQHF.

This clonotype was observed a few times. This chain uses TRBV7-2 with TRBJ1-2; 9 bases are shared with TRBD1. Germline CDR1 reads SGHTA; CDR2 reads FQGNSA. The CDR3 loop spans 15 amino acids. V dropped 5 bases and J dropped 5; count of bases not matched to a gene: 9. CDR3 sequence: CASSPGQGQRYGYTF. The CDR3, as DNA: TGTGCCAGCAGCCCCGGACAGGGGCAAAGATATGGCTACACCTTC.

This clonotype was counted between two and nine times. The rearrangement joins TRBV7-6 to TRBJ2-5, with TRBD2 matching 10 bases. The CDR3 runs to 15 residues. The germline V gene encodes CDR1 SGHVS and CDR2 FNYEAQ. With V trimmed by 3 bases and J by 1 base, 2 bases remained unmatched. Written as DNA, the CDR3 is TGTGCCAGCAGCTTGAAGCGGGGGGGCCAAGAGACCCAGTACTTC. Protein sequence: CASSLKRGGQETQYF.

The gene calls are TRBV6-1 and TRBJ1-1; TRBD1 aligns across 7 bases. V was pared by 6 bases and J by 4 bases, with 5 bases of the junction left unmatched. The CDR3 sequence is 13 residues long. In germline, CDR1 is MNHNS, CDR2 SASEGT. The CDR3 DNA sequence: TGTGCCAGCAGCAAAGGGGGCTTCACTGAAGCTTTCTTT. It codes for CASSKGGFTEAFF.

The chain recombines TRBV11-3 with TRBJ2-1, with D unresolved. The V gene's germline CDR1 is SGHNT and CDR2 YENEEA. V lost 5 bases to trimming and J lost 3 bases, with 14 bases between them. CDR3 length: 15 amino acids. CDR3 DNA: TGTGCCAGCAGCCAACGTAAGGGCCTCTACAATGAGCAGTTCTTC. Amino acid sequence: CASSQRKGLYNEQFF.

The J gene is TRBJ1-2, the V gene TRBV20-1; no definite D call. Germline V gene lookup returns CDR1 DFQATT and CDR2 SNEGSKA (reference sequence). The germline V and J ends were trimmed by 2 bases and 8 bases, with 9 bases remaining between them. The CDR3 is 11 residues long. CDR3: CSARSGSGYTF. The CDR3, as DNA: TGCAGTGCTAGAAGTGGATCCGGCTACACCTTC.

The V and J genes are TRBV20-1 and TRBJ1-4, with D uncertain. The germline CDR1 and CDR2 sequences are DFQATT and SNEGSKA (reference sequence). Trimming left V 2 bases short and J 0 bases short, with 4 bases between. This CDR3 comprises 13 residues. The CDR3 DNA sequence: TGCAGTGCTAGACCTGCAACTAATGAAAAACTGTTTTTT. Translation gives CSARPATNEKLFF.

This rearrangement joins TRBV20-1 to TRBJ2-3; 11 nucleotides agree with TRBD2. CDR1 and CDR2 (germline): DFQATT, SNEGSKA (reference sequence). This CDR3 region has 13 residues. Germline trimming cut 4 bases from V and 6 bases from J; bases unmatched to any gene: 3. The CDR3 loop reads CSATSGGPDTQYF. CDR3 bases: TGCAGTGCTACTAGCGGGGGGCCGGATACGCAGTATTTT.

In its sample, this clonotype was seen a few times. In DNA, the CDR3 is TGTGCCAGCAGTGATACAGGGGGGATCTACGAGCAGTACTTC. Translated, it gives CASSDTGGIYEQYF. The V gene is TRBV2, the J gene TRBJ2-7; 8 bases align to TRBD1. With V trimmed by 3 bases and J by 3 bases, 4 bases remained unmatched. This CDR3 has 14 residues. The germline V gene encodes CDR1 SNHLY and CDR2 FYNNEI.